The 28 T cell receptor beta chains below all came from one sample that was sequenced in a study of CD8+ T cells in alopecia areata. The treatment was: oral pan-JAK inhibitor, 5-10 mg twice daily. RNA was extracted and reverse transcribed into cDNA as the sequencing template. Sequencing was performed with immunoSEQ multiplex PCR; in TCRdb, only in-frame clones are kept and a portion is missing. Of about 180,000 clones in the sample, 40% to 65% were seen once. The sequencing here drew on CD8+ T cells sorted from blood, taken at approximately week 52, from a patient treated with tofacitinib. These TCRs come from a human donor with alopecia areata.

This clone was counted a few times. This chain joins TRBV19 and TRBJ2-2; D is perhaps TRBD1 (5 bases). The CDR3 is 14 amino acids. CDR1 and CDR2 from the germline V gene are LNHDA and SQIVND (reference sequence). The V end lost 4 bases, the J end lost 4 bases, and 10 bases lay between the germline ends. CDR3 DNA: TGTGCCAGTAGTAGACAGAAGGGCACCGGGGAGCTGTTTTTT. This encodes CASSRQKGTGELFF. Looking up the rest from reference TRBV19 and TRBJ2-2 gives the full variable domain: DGGITQSPKYLFRKEGQNVTLSCEQNLNHDAMYWYRQDPGQGLRLIYYSQIVNDFQKGDIAEGYSVSREKKESFPLTVTSAQKNPTAFYLCASSRQKGTGELFFGEGSRLTVL.

The rearrangement links TRBV12-5 to TRBJ2-2; 7 bases agree with TRBD1. V shed 6 bases and J 2 bases; nucleotides not matched to a gene: 6. The germline gives CDR1 LGHNT, CDR2 FRNRAP. The CDR3 has 15 residues. CDR3 sequence: CASGPTGANTGELFF. As DNA, the CDR3 is TGTGCTAGTGGCCCTACAGGGGCCAACACCGGGGAGCTGTTTTTT.

The chain joins TRBV10-3 to TRBJ2-3, with D uncertain. This CDR3 has 15 residues. V was cut by 3 bases and J by 0 bases, with 10 bases left in between. CDR1 and CDR2 (germline): ENHRY, SYGVKD. The DNA for the CDR3 is TGTGCCATCAGTGACCCCCAGGAGAGCACAGATACGCAGTATTTT. Encoded protein: CAISDPQESTDTQYF.

The rearrangement joins TRBV5-1 to TRBJ1-6; TRBD1 matches 7 bases. V gave up 4 bases and J gave up 9 bases; unmatched junction bases: 4. CDR1 and CDR2 from the germline V gene are SGHRS and YFSETQ. The CDR3 spans 13 residues. The CDR3 DNA follows: TGCGCCAGCAGCCCGGGGACAGCTTCACCCCTCCACTTT. Amino acid sequence: CASSPGTASPLHF. Using reference TRBV5-1 and TRBJ1-6 for the parts outside the CDR3, the full variable domain is KAGVTQTPRYLIKTRGQQVTLSCSPISGHRSVSWYQQTPGQGLQFLFEYFSETQRNKGNFPGRFSGRQFSNSRSEMNVSTLELGDSALYLCASSPGTASPLHFGNGTRLTVT.

This clone was seen only once. CDR3 DNA sequence: TGTGCCATCAGTGAGTCTTCAGGGAACACTGAAGCTTTCTTT. Amino acid sequence: CAISESSGNTEAFF. J is TRBJ1-1 and V is TRBV10-3; D unclear. This CDR3 is 14 amino acids long. Germline CDR1 ENHRY, CDR2 SYGVKD. V shed 0 bases and J shed 1 base, with 6 bases lying between them.

The V call is TRBV27, the J call TRBJ2-1; 7 bases are shared with TRBD2. Germline loops: CDR1 MNHEY, CDR2 SMNVEV (reference sequence). The CDR3 runs 11 residues. For the CDR3, the DNA is TGTGCAACTGGGAGGGACGATGAGCAGTTCTTC. Translating gives CATGRDDEQFF.

V usage is TRBV5-1 and J usage is TRBJ2-7; tentatively, D is TRBD1 (6 bases). Trimming removed 2 bases from V and 4 bases from J, with 19 bases in between. This CDR3 is 16 amino acids long. Per germline, CDR1 SGHRS and CDR2 YFSETQ. CDR3 sequence: CASSFSRGMPRYEQYF. CDR3 bases: TGCGCCAGCAGCTTTTCAAGGGGGATGCCTCGGTACGAGCAGTACTTC.

V and J are TRBV6-5 and TRBJ2-5; D is uncertain. Germline V gives CDR1 MNHEY, CDR2 SVGAGI. The CDR3 is 12 amino acids. V was cut by 6 bases and J by 1 base, with 6 bases left in between. The CDR3 DNA follows: TGTGCCAGCAGCCCCGGCCAAGAGACCCAGTACTTC. Translated: CASSPGQETQYF.

The gene calls are TRBV5-1 and TRBJ2-2, with D unresolved. The CDR3 covers 13 residues. Germline V gene sequence: CDR1 SGHRS, CDR2 YFSETQ. V was cut by 0 bases and J by 6 bases, with 6 bases left in between. The CDR3 loop is CASSLGSSGELFF. DNA for the CDR3: TGCGCCAGCAGCTTGGGGTCATCCGGGGAGCTGTTTTTT.

This clone came up a few times. The chain joins TRBV30 to TRBJ2-2; 11 bases map to TRBD2. CDR3 size: 18 residues. Trimming removed 4 bases from V and 3 bases from J; junction bases left unmatched: 13. Germline-derived CDR1 and CDR2 are GTSNPN and SVGIG (reference sequence). CDR3 nucleotide sequence: TGTGCCTGGACTACCGTCGGCGGACTAGCGGGTTACACCGGGGAGCTGTTTTTT. This encodes CAWTTVGGLAGYTGELFF. The full variable domain, completed using reference TRBV30 and TRBJ2-2, is SQTIHQWPATLVQPVGSPLSLECTVEGTSNPNLYWYRQAAGRGLQLLFYSVGIGQISSEVPQNLSASRPQDRQFILSSKKLLLSDSGFYLCAWTTVGGLAGYTGELFFGEGSRLTVL.

There are a few counts of this clone. The rearrangement uses TRBV7-9 and TRBJ1-1; no reliable D call. The ends were cut back, 3 bases at V and 8 bases at J, with 10 bases in the middle. The CDR3 is made up of 12 amino acids. Per germline, CDR1 SEHNR and CDR2 FQNEAQ (reference sequence). The CDR3: CASSFGVTEAFF. The DNA for the CDR3 is TGTGCCAGCAGCTTCGGGGTAACGGAAGCTTTCTTT.

The table lists this clone with a few counts. The chain carries TRBV30 and TRBJ1-1, with D perhaps TRBD1 (5 bases). This CDR3 contains 16 residues. Per germline, CDR1 GTSNPN and CDR2 SVGIG (reference sequence). Between the trimmed V and J ends, which lost 5 bases and 0 bases, there was a span of 19 bases. CDR3 DNA: TGTGCCTGGTGGGGACGGAGTTTCTCCATGAACACTGAAGCTTTCTTT. Protein sequence: CAWWGRSFSMNTEAFF.

This sequence joins TRBV15 and TRBJ2-2; no firm D call. CDR3 length: 13 residues. V was pared by 7 bases and J by 1 base, with 7 bases between. Looked up from germline, CDR1 is LNHNV and CDR2 is YYDKDF (reference sequence). For the CDR3, the DNA is TGTGCCACCAAACCCGAGAACACCGGGGAGCTGTTTTTT. It yields the protein CATKPENTGELFF. The variable domain in full, completed from reference TRBV15 and TRBJ2-2, reads DAMVIQNPRYQVTQFGKPVTLSCSQTLNHNVMYWYQQKSSQAPKLLFHYYDKDFNNEADTPDNFQSRRPNTSFCFLDIRSPGLGDTAMYLCATKPENTGELFFGEGSRLTVL.

The chain carries TRBV27 and TRBJ1-5; TRBD1 might be the D (6 bases). The CDR3 is made up of 16 amino acids. Germline CDR1 MNHEY, CDR2 SMNVEV (reference sequence). The germline V and J ends were trimmed by 6 bases and 1 base, with 16 bases remaining between them. CDR3 loop: CASRTLQGPSNQPQHF. Written as DNA, the CDR3 is TGTGCCAGCAGAACCTTACAGGGACCGAGCAATCAGCCCCAGCATTTT.

The CDR3 spells CASSDRRGLSTDTQYF. The DNA for the CDR3 is TGTGCCAGCAGTGACAGGAGGGGACTAAGCACAGATACGCAGTATTTT. The chain uses TRBV2 and TRBJ2-3; 7 positions match TRBD2. The CDR3 runs to 16 residues. The germline V gene has CDR1 SNHLY and CDR2 FYNNEI. Unmatched junction bases numbered 6, after V lost 3 bases and J lost 0 bases.

The chain couples TRBV6-6 to TRBJ1-1, with D uncertain. The length of the CDR3 is 12 residues. V was trimmed by 5 bases and J by 3 bases, leaving 7 bases between them. The V gene's germline CDR1 is MNHNY and CDR2 SVGAGI (reference sequence). CDR3 loop: CASSPRDTEAFF. CDR3 nucleotide sequence: TGTGCCAGCAGTCCCCGGGACACTGAAGCTTTCTTT.

The chain employs TRBV27 and TRBJ1-6; possibly TRBD1 for D (6 bases). Germline CDR1 and CDR2: MNHEY and SMNVEV (reference sequence). This CDR3 contains 14 residues. Trimming took 6 bases from V and 6 from J, leaving 12 bases between them. Here the CDR3 reads CASSPTGINSPLHF. CDR3 coding DNA: TGTGCCAGCAGCCCGACAGGAATTAATTCACCCCTCCACTTT.

The rearrangement joins TRBV7-2 to TRBJ1-6; the D gene is possibly TRBD1 (5 bases). The length of the CDR3 is 16 residues. CDR1 and CDR2 (germline): SGHTA, FQGNSA. Deletions cut 5 bases from V and 5 bases from J, with 16 bases between. CDR3 amino acids: CASSHGSGRDNSPLHF. DNA for the CDR3: TGTGCCAGCAGCCATGGATCGGGACGGGATAATTCACCCCTCCACTTT.

This clone was observed a handful of times. Other DNA variants within this sample encode the same CDR3. The chain links TRBV13 to TRBJ2-7, with D perhaps matching TRBD2 (6 bases). The germline gives CDR1 PRHDT, CDR2 FYEKMQ (reference sequence). Trimming pared 6 bases from V and 3 bases from J, leaving 12 bases between. This CDR3 has 13 residues. The CDR3 here is CASSPPGGYEQYF. The CDR3, as DNA: TGTGCCAGCAGTCCACCCGGGGGCTACGAGCAGTACTTC.

The CDR3 spells CASSLAPAGDEQYF. The CDR3 DNA sequence: TGTGCCAGCAGTCTGGCCCCGGCCGGAGACGAGCAGTACTTC. This chain connects TRBV7-9 to TRBJ2-7, with no clear D. CDR3 length: 14 amino acids. Germline V CDR1 and CDR2: SEHNR, FQNEAQ (reference sequence). V lost 6 bases and J 5 bases, leaving 17 bases between the germline ends.

There are a few counts of this clone. V is TRBV30 and J is TRBJ1-5; TRBD1 is a possible D gene (5 bases). Germline V gives CDR1 GTSNPN, CDR2 SVGIG (reference sequence). V was cut by 0 bases and J by 2 bases, with 11 bases left in between. CDR3 length: 15 amino acids. CDR3 in DNA: TGTGCCTGGAGTGTAAAAGGGGAGGGCAATCAGCCCCAGCATTTT. This gives the protein CAWSVKGEGNQPQHF. Using reference TRBV30 and TRBJ1-5 for the parts outside the CDR3, the full variable domain is SQTIHQWPATLVQPVGSPLSLECTVEGTSNPNLYWYRQAAGRGLQLLFYSVGIGQISSEVPQNLSASRPQDRQFILSSKKLLLSDSGFYLCAWSVKGEGNQPQHFGDGTRLSIL.

The V gene is TRBV27, the J gene TRBJ2-5, with a tentative D call TRBD2 (6 bases). Germline lookup yields CDR1 MNHEY and CDR2 SMNVEV (reference sequence). Trimming pared 6 bases from V and 5 bases from J, leaving 13 bases between. The CDR3 totals 13 residues. The CDR3 DNA is TGTGCCAGCAGATTAGCGGCCTCCGAGACCCAGTACTTC. It is translated as CASRLAASETQYF.

As DNA, the CDR3 is TGTGCCAGTAGTCCGGGACAGGGCGGGAATGAGCAGTTCTTC. Its translation is CASSPGQGGNEQFF. The chain couples TRBV19 to TRBJ2-1; 9 bases agree with TRBD1. The germline CDR1 and CDR2 sequences are LNHDA and SQIVND (reference sequence). CDR3 length equals 14 residues. After removal of 5 bases from V and 7 bases from J, the junction contained 6 bases not matched to a gene.

This clone was seen only a few times. The J gene is TRBJ2-5, the V gene TRBV27; D perhaps matches TRBD2 (6 bases). Germline V gene data show CDR1 as MNHEY and CDR2 as SMNVEV (reference sequence). This CDR3 comprises 14 residues. V dropped 5 bases and J dropped 3 bases, with 13 bases sitting between them. The CDR3 loop reads CASSPGTHEETQYF. The CDR3, as DNA: TGTGCCAGCAGTCCCGGGACTCACGAAGAGACCCAGTACTTC.

The CDR3 sequence: CAAGRRNTEAFF. The CDR3 region has the DNA TGTGCCGCAGGACGGAGGAACACTGAAGCTTTCTTT. The V and J genes are TRBV30 and TRBJ1-1; D unclear. Trimming cost V 8 bases and J 1 base, with 11 bases left between them. Germline CDR1 reads GTSNPN; CDR2 reads SVGIG (reference sequence). This CDR3 spans 12 amino acids. Full variable domain (rest looked up from reference TRBV30 and TRBJ1-1): SQTIHQWPATLVQPVGSPLSLECTVEGTSNPNLYWYRQAAGRGLQLLFYSVGIGQISSEVPQNLSASRPQDRQFILSSKKLLLSDSGFYLCAAGRRNTEAFFGQGTRLTVV.

The rearrangement links TRBV30 to TRBJ2-7; D is uncertain. From germline, CDR1 is GTSNPN and CDR2 SVGIG (reference sequence). CDR3 length: 11 residues. Trimming stripped 5 bases from V and 3 bases from J, with 8 bases between. The CDR3 spells CAWGWGYEQYF. The CDR3 DNA reads as TGTGCCTGGGGGTGGGGCTACGAGCAGTACTTC.

A few counts support this clone. The V call is TRBV6-5, the J call TRBJ2-1, with a weak D call TRBD2 (6 bases). Germline-derived CDR1 and CDR2 are MNHEY and SVGAGI. The CDR3 runs 13 residues. Trimming removed 10 bases from V and 2 bases from J, with 12 bases in between. The chain's CDR3 is CATRGLTYNEQFF. In nucleotides, the CDR3 is TGTGCCACCCGGGGGTTGACCTACAATGAGCAGTTCTTC.

The chain employs TRBV6-5 and TRBJ1-1; no firm D call. Germline CDR1 is MNHEY and CDR2 is SVGAGI. There are 12 residues in the CDR3. V shed 4 bases and J shed 8 bases, with 11 bases lying between them. The CDR3 DNA sequence: TGTGCCAGCAGTTCAGGAGGGTCGGAAGCTTTCTTT. Encoded protein: CASSSGGSEAFF.